One sample yielded the 27 T cell receptor beta chains listed below, sequenced in a study of blood T cell repertoires in COVID-19. The repertoire was sequenced with immunoSEQ multiplex PCR; TCRdb's copy has only in-frame clones and lacks some. Altogether some 42,000 clones are present, around 81% being singletons, with the ten largest covering less than 7%. The specimen was peripheral blood. The receptors were sampled from a man between 45 and 60 years old with active COVID-19.

The rearrangement uses TRBV18 and TRBJ2-3; 10 bases are shared with TRBD1. V gave up 3 bases and J gave up 1 base; unmatched junction bases: 1. The CDR3 extends over 15 amino acids. CDR1 is KGHSH and CDR2 is LQKENI in the germline V gene. The CDR3 is CASSPGTGGTDTQYF. The CDR3 nucleotides read TGTGCCAGCTCACCTGGGACAGGGGGCACAGATACGCAGTATTTT.

This clone was observed a single time. J is TRBJ2-7 and V is TRBV6-5; TRBD2 matches at 12 bases. The junction had 3 bases not matched to a gene; V was cut back by 5 bases and J by 1 base. This CDR3 has 15 residues. Germline V gene lookup returns CDR1 MNHEY and CDR2 SVGAGI. The CDR3 protein is CASSLLAGGSYEQYF. CDR3 in DNA: TGTGCCAGCAGTCTACTAGCGGGAGGATCCTACGAGCAGTACTTC.

The rearrangement joins TRBV19 to TRBJ1-2; D remains ambiguous. CDR1 and CDR2 (germline): LNHDA, SQIVND (reference sequence). V lost 4 bases to trimming and J lost 4 bases, with 13 bases between them. CDR3 length equals 14 residues. The CDR3 loop is CASSTPGGRYGYTF. For the CDR3, the DNA is TGTGCCAGTAGTACTCCAGGAGGGCGCTATGGCTACACCTTC.

This clone was detected only a few times. The J gene is TRBJ2-2, the V gene TRBV9; TRBD1 might be the D (5 bases). CDR1 and CDR2 (germline): SGDLS, YYNGEE. The germline V and J ends were trimmed by 4 bases and 1 base, with 11 bases remaining between them. The CDR3 consists of 15 residues. The CDR3 DNA sequence: TGTGCCAGCAGCCCTAGACAGCAGAACACCGGGGAGCTGTTTTTT. The encoded protein is CASSPRQQNTGELFF.

A note on this clone: The junction departs from germline at one end; a sequencing error may be responsible. The genes are TRBV27 and TRBJ1-1; 8 nucleotides match TRBD1. From germline, CDR1 is MNHEY and CDR2 SMNVEV (reference sequence). This CDR3 has 14 amino acids. The CDR3: CASNTRGPNAEAFF. DNA of the CDR3: TGTGCCAGCAATACCAGGGGGCCGAACGCTGAAGCTTTCTTT.

The V gene is TRBV9, the J gene TRBJ2-1; 10 bases align to TRBD2. With 3 bases clipped from V and 6 bases from J, the junction kept 9 bases outside the gene matches. The CDR3 is 16 residues long. Germline V gene sequence: CDR1 SGDLS, CDR2 YYNGEE. The CDR3 DNA reads TGTGCCAGCAGCGCCCGCTCTAGCGGGAGAGGCAATGAGCAGTTCTTC. Protein sequence: CASSARSSGRGNEQFF.

The J gene is TRBJ1-5, the V gene TRBV19; TRBD1 might be the D (6 bases). V was shortened by 3 bases and J by 4 bases, with 16 bases between the two germline ends. The CDR3 consists of 16 residues. Germline V lookup: CDR1 LNHDA, CDR2 SQIVND (reference sequence). The CDR3 is CASSIDPGATNQPQHF. CDR3 nucleotides: TGTGCCAGTAGTATTGATCCAGGGGCAACAAATCAGCCCCAGCATTTT.

This clone showed up just once. The genes are TRBV7-9 and TRBJ1-2, with D perhaps matching TRBD1 (5 bases). In germline, CDR1 is SEHNR, CDR2 FQNEAQ (reference sequence). V lost 5 bases and J 3 bases, leaving 28 bases between the germline ends. The CDR3 is 19 residues long. CDR3 DNA sequence: TGTGCCAGCAGCCCCCTTCAGGGATACCCCCGGGGGTCGGACTATGGCTACACCTTC. It translates to CASSPLQGYPRGSDYGYTF.

The CDR3 DNA sequence: TGTGCCAGCAGTCCCCGACTAGCGGGTGAAAATACGCAGTATTTT. Amino acids: CASSPRLAGENTQYF. The chain is built from TRBV27 and TRBJ2-3; 10 bases map to TRBD2. The trim removed 5 bases at V and 7 bases at J, leaving 9 bases unmatched. Germline assignment: CDR1 MNHEY and CDR2 SMNVEV (reference sequence). The CDR3 extends over 15 amino acids.

The genes are TRBV6-5 and TRBJ2-5; 8 positions agree with TRBD1. The J segment lost 1 base and the V segment lost 6 bases, leaving 7 bases of the junction unmatched. Germline lookup yields CDR1 MNHEY and CDR2 SVGAGI. The CDR3 runs 15 residues. CDR3 protein: CASRQDRVGQETQYF. The DNA of the CDR3 is TGTGCCAGCAGGCAGGACAGGGTGGGCCAAGAGACCCAGTACTTC.

This sequence joins TRBV27 and TRBJ1-6; TRBD1 aligns across 9 bases. The CDR3 is 14 residues long. Germline values: CDR1 MNHEY, CDR2 SMNVEV (reference sequence). The V segment lost 6 bases and the J segment 7 bases; nucleotides outside the gene matches: 4. The CDR3 sequence: CASRPGTGNSPLHF. The CDR3 DNA sequence: TGTGCCAGCAGACCCGGGACAGGGAATTCACCCCTCCACTTT.

The V call is TRBV11-1, the J call TRBJ2-3, with 11 nucleotides matching TRBD2. V lost 8 bases and J lost 5; bases outside the gene matches: 6. The CDR3 extends over 14 amino acids. In germline, CDR1 is SGHAT, CDR2 FQDESV (reference sequence). The CDR3 DNA reads as TGTGCCAGCTCCACTAGCGGGGGAAGAGATACGCAGTATTTT. Translated: CASSTSGGRDTQYF.

This clone showed up just a few times. This rearrangement joins TRBV7-9 to TRBJ2-6; the match to TRBD2 covers 12 bases. Trimming cost V 3 bases and J 3 bases; bases outside gene matches: 9. The CDR3 totals 19 residues. Germline loops: CDR1 SEHNR, CDR2 FQNEAQ (reference sequence). CDR3 in DNA: TGTGCCAGCAGCTTCCCTAGCGGGGGGGCCTTCAGTGGGGCCAACGTCCTGACTTTC. It encodes CASSFPSGGAFSGANVLTF.

The chain links TRBV6-1 to TRBJ2-5; 8 bases agree with TRBD2. Germline V CDR1 and CDR2: MNHNS, SASEGT. The CDR3 has 14 amino acids. The V gene end was trimmed by 5 bases and the J gene end by 5 bases; junction bases not matched to a gene: 7. CDR3 region: CASSPSGGGETQYF. CDR3 nucleotide sequence: TGTGCCAGCAGTCCGAGCGGGGGAGGCGAGACCCAGTACTTC.

V is TRBV19 and J is TRBJ1-2; tentatively, D is TRBD1 (6 bases). The CDR3 is 15 residues long. Trimming took 1 base from V and 3 from J, leaving 12 bases between them. Germline CDR1 is LNHDA and CDR2 is SQIVND (reference sequence). DNA of the CDR3: TGTGCCAGTAGTATAGCGCCCTGGACAGACTATGGCTACACCTTC. The encoded protein is CASSIAPWTDYGYTF.

This rearrangement joins TRBV5-4 to TRBJ1-1; no clear D. Germline V gene data show CDR1 as SGHNT and CDR2 as YYREEE (reference sequence). CDR3 size: 14 residues. Trimming removed 10 bases at V and 4 bases at J, with 20 bases between. CDR3: CASSARAGSTEAFF. CDR3 coding DNA: TGTGCCTCGTCTGCCCGGGCGGGGTCCACTGAAGCTTTCTTT.

The chain uses TRBV14 and TRBJ1-1, with TRBD1 as a possible D gene (6 bases). Germline loops: CDR1 SGHDN, CDR2 FVKESK. The length of the CDR3 is 14 residues. Trimming took off 4 bases at V and 4 bases at J, with 13 bases between the two ends. CDR3 residues: CASSRRGGTTEAFF. The CDR3 nucleotides are TGTGCCAGCAGCCGCCGAGGGGGAACCACTGAAGCTTTCTTT.

This chain links TRBV5-1 with TRBJ2-7, with TRBD2 identical over 9 bases. Germline V lookup: CDR1 SGHRS, CDR2 YFSETQ. There are 16 residues in the CDR3. Germline trimming cut 0 bases from V and 7 bases from J; bases unmatched to any gene: 11. This CDR3 reads CASSLEGLAGPREQYF. DNA for the CDR3: TGCGCCAGCAGCTTGGAAGGGCTAGCGGGACCTCGGGAGCAGTACTTC.

This chain connects TRBV2 to TRBJ2-2; perhaps TRBD2 as D (5 bases). The germline V gene has CDR1 SNHLY and CDR2 FYNNEI. The CDR3 runs 18 residues. V was shortened by 5 bases and J by 5 bases, with 24 bases between the two germline ends. The CDR3 nucleotides are TGTGCCAGCAGTCGAAACCTTGCTCCGGGGTTGGAGACCGGGGAGCTGTTTTTT. Protein sequence: CASSRNLAPGLETGELFF.

The rearrangement joins TRBV7-7 to TRBJ1-6; a weak D match, TRBD1 (5 bases). Germline V CDR1 and CDR2: SSHAT, FNYEAQ (reference sequence). This CDR3 has 16 amino acids. The CDR3 reads CARGTLGNSYNSPLHF. The CDR3 bases are TGTGCTAGAGGGACTCTTGGTAATTCCTATAATTCACCCCTCCACTTT.

The V and J genes are TRBV4-1 and TRBJ2-1, with 9 bases that match TRBD1. Looked up from germline, CDR1 is MGHRA and CDR2 is YSYEKL. This CDR3 has 14 residues. V lost 6 bases to trimming and J lost 2 bases; unmatched junction nucleotides: 2. CDR3 coding DNA: TGCGCCAGCAGAAGGACAGGGGCCTACAATGAGCAGTTCTTC. Translating it yields CASRRTGAYNEQFF.

This clone was seen once. V gene TRBV15 combines with J gene TRBJ2-2; TRBD2 matches at 8 bases. The germline V gene has CDR1 LNHNV and CDR2 YYDKDF (reference sequence). This CDR3 contains 16 residues. Trimming removed 5 bases from V and 4 bases from J; junction bases left unmatched: 9. This CDR3 is CATSLGLAGSTGELFF. The CDR3 DNA sequence: TGTGCCACCAGCTTAGGACTAGCCGGGAGCACCGGGGAGCTGTTTTTT.

The gene calls are TRBV28 and TRBJ2-5; 8 positions match TRBD1. The germline V gene encodes CDR1 MDHEN and CDR2 SYDVKM. The CDR3 has 14 residues. The trim removed 5 bases at V and 5 bases at J, leaving 7 bases unmatched. The CDR3: CASSLRQGRETQYF. CDR3 DNA: TGTGCCAGCAGTCTACGACAGGGGCGGGAGACCCAGTACTTC. The full variable domain, its missing parts supplied by reference TRBV28 and TRBJ2-5, is DVKVTQSSRYLVKRTGEKVFLECVQDMDHENMFWYRQDPGLGLRLIYFSYDVKMKEKGDIPEGYSVSREKKERFSLILESASTNQTSMYLCASSLRQGRETQYFGPGTRLLVL.

The chain carries TRBV11-2 and TRBJ2-7; D gene unclear. Germline V gene data show CDR1 as SGHAT and CDR2 as FQNNGV. There are 13 residues in the CDR3. V was cut by 1 base and J by 4 bases, with 8 bases left in between. The CDR3 nucleotides are TGTGCCAGCAGCTTAGCGGAGTCATACGAGCAGTACTTC. Its translation: CASSLAESYEQYF.

This clone was detected only once. In nucleotides, the CDR3 is TGTGCCAGCAGCTTACTTCCGGGAGGTACCGGGGAGCTGTTTTTT. Encoded protein: CASSLLPGGTGELFF. The rearrangement joins TRBV7-3 to TRBJ2-2; 7 bases map to TRBD2. V shed 2 bases, J shed 5 bases, and the junction held 5 bases outside the gene matches. The CDR3 has 15 amino acids. Germline V gene data show CDR1 as SGHTA and CDR2 as FQGTGA.

V gene TRBV27 combines with J gene TRBJ2-1, with D possibly TRBD1 on 6 matching bases. The V gene's germline CDR1 is MNHEY and CDR2 SMNVEV (reference sequence). The V and J ends lost 6 bases and 8 bases respectively, with 17 bases between them. This CDR3 has 14 amino acids. CDR3 sequence reads: CASRELSGTHEQFF. CDR3 DNA sequence: TGTGCCAGCAGGGAACTATCCGGGACACATGAGCAGTTCTTC.

This rearrangement joins TRBV3-1 (or the pseudogene TRBV3-2) to TRBJ2-3, with TRBD2 as a possible D gene (5 bases). V dropped 1 base and J dropped 10 bases, with 12 bases sitting between them. Germline assignment: CDR1 LGHDT and CDR2 YNNKEL (reference sequence). The CDR3 has 13 amino acids. The CDR3 sequence is CASSQATLVAQYF. In nucleotides, the CDR3 is TGTGCCAGCAGCCAAGCAACACTAGTCGCGCAGTATTTT.